This T cell receptor (beta chain) originates from a study of T-cell reconstitution after alpha-beta-depleted transplantation in children. This clonotype was counted many times. Unique molecular identifiers featured in how the TCRbeta library was prepared. MiXCR, run by TCRdb on the PCR reads, gives a single entry per CDR3 protein. The profile shows about 610,000 distinct CDR3 sequences, about 10% of them singletons. The receptor's source is a human donor who donated a stem cell graft to a child with acute myeloid leukemia. The material sequenced was PBMCs from the stem cell graft donor, taken from the stem cell graft.

The CDR3 reads CASSQDRSVGTQYF. CDR3 bases: TGTGCCAGCAGCCAAGATAGGTCAGTTGGTACGCAGTATTTT. This chain connects TRBV3-1 to TRBJ2-3; D is undetermined. This CDR3 is 14 amino acids long. The ends were cut back, 0 bases at V and 8 bases at J, with 12 bases in the middle. The germline V gene encodes CDR1 LGHDT and CDR2 YNNKEL (reference sequence).